This paragraph covers one T cell receptor beta chain sequence. This sample is part of a study of blood T cell repertoires in COVID-19. Across the whole study: Whether acute or convalescent, the COVID-19 samples came from the United States, Italy and Spain.

The CDR3 has 18 residues. After removal of 6 bases from V and 0 bases from J, the junction contained 17 bases not matched to a gene. Germline values: CDR1 MDHEN, CDR2 SYDVKM. In the authors' methods: Amplification with reference gene primers provided the estimates of nucleated cell counts. Here immunoSEQ multiplex PCR was the method, and the copy in TCRdb shows in-frame clones only, minus some. The V and J calls and the clone size are those of that table, but D and trimming were determined from the DNA. The sample carries approximately 29,000 clones, 81% recorded once. The clonotype was recovered from a woman aged 60 to 75 with acute or convalescent COVID-19. V is TRBV28 and J is TRBJ2-7, with 7 bases lining up with TRBD1. The specimen sequenced was peripheral blood. CDR3 loop: CASRTTWNRGPSSYEQYF. In nucleotides, the CDR3 is TGTGCCAGCAGAACTACCTGGAACAGGGGCCCGAGCTCCTACGAGCAGTACTTC.